The 15 T cell receptor beta chains below come from one sample, sequenced in a study of T cells in women clearing cervical HPV infection. Profiling relied on immunoSEQ multiplex PCR, and the TCRdb table lists in-frame clones only, not all of them. In total, the table holds 40,000 to 55,000 clones. Sequencing input: blood buffy coat. The receptors derive from a woman aged 18-70 years with a cervical HPV16 infection that either progressed to CIN3+ or cleared (not recorded which).

About this clone: Coverage ceases 3 residues before the CDR3 finishes, and the germline J gene fills in the end. The chain combines TRBV7-9 with TRBJ2-5; no firm D call. The CDR3 has 15 amino acids. Germline V CDR1 and CDR2: SEHNR, FQNEAQ (reference sequence). The sequenced part of the CDR3 DNA is TGTGCCAGCAGCCCGACCCGATCAGGCACAGATACC. Its protein is CASSPTRSGTDT. The complete CDR3 protein is CASSPTRSGTDTQYF.

In regard to this clone: The CDR3 end lies 3 residues beyond the end of the read and is filled in from the germline J gene. V and J are TRBV2 and TRBJ1-1; the match to TRBD1 covers 9 bases. Germline CDR1 and CDR2: SNHLY and FYNNEI. CDR3 length: 13 residues. Trimming at V came to 9 bases and at J to 3 bases, leaving 5 bases not matched to a gene. The covered CDR3 bases are TGTGCCAGATTTCGGGACAGGGACACTGAA. It translates to CARFRDRDTE. The full CDR3 protein is CARFRDRDTEAFF.

Details on this clone: The sequenced fragment ends 3 residues before the CDR3 boundary, so the rest is inferred from the germline J gene. This sequence joins TRBV2 and TRBJ2-3; TRBD1 matches at 10 bases. The CDR3 length is 15 residues. The germline V gene encodes CDR1 SNHLY and CDR2 FYNNEI. This CDR3 reads CASSLRQGAVETQYF. Partial CDR3 DNA: TGTGCCAGCAGTTTAAGACAGGGGGCGGTCGAGACG.

About this clone itself: The sequenced fragment ends 3 residues before the CDR3 boundary, so the rest is inferred from the germline J gene. V and J are TRBV5-6 and TRBJ2-7, with no clear D. The V end lost 0 bases, the J end lost 1 base, and 5 bases lay between the germline ends. Germline V gene data show CDR1 as SGHDT and CDR2 as YYEEEE. This CDR3 region has 13 residues. The CDR3 sequence is CASSLASSYEQYF. CDR3 bases read: TGTGCCAGCAGCTTGGCCAGTTCCTACGAG.

As for this clone: The read is 3 residues too short to cover the CDR3 end, so that end is filled in from the germline J gene. This chain links TRBV2 with TRBJ2-3; 11 bases are shared with TRBD2. The junction had 2 bases not matched to a gene; V was cut back by 6 bases and J by 0 bases. The CDR3 consists of 15 residues. In germline, CDR1 is SNHLY, CDR2 FYNNEI. CDR3 protein: CASRASGGSTDTQYF. CDR3 bases read: TGTGCCAGCAGGGCTAGCGGGGGGAGCACAGATACG.

This chain's CDR3 is CAISLGGANTGELFF. The DNA read from the CDR3 is TGTGCCATCAGTTTGGGGGGGGCGAACACCGGGGAG. V usage is TRBV10-3 and J usage is TRBJ2-2, with 7 bases aligning to TRBD2. The DNA ends 3 residues before the CDR3 does, and the rest of the CDR3 is filled in from the germline J gene. CDR3 length: 15 amino acids. Trimming removed 5 bases from V and 0 bases from J; junction bases left unmatched: 3. Germline lookup yields CDR1 ENHRY and CDR2 SYGVKD.

Notes on this clone: With the read ending 3 residues before the CDR3 end, the germline J gene is used to fill in that end. This chain joins TRBV4-1 and TRBJ1-4, with D possibly TRBD1 on 6 matching bases. Germline CDR1 is MGHRA and CDR2 is YSYEKL. Trimming cost V 2 bases and J 8 bases, with 12 bases left between them. The CDR3 has 14 amino acids. Incomplete CDR3 DNA: TGCGCCAGCAGCCAACAGGGGTTTGGGGAAAAA. It specifies CASSQQGFGEK. Given in full, the CDR3 is CASSQQGFGEKLFF.

A note on this clone: Read coverage stops 3 residues before the CDR3 terminus; the germline J gene supplies the remainder. The chain links TRBV18 to TRBJ1-2; D possibly corresponds to TRBD1 (6 bases). The CDR3 is 14 amino acids. CDR1 is KGHSH and CDR2 is LQKENI in the germline V gene. CDR3 DNA (partial): TGTGCCAGCTCACCACGGGACCCAGGGGTGGAC. It translates to CASSPRDPGVD. The complete CDR3 protein is CASSPRDPGVDYTF. Full variable domain (remainder filled in from reference TRBV18 and TRBJ1-2): NAGVMQNPRHLVRRRGQEARLRCSPMKGHSHVYWYRQLPEEGLKFMVYLQKENIIDESGMPKERFSAEFPKEGPSILRIQQVVRGDSAAYFCASSPRDPGVDYTFGSGTRLTVV.

Comment on this clone: The read halts 3 residues ahead of the CDR3 end, with the missing end drawn from the germline J gene. This chain connects TRBV29-1 to TRBJ2-2; 7 bases map to TRBD1. CDR3 length: 10 residues. Germline V lookup: CDR1 SQVTM, CDR2 ANQGSEA. The CDR3 protein is CSVTRDRLFF. The CDR3 bases that were read are TGCAGCGTTACTAGGGACAGG.

Comment on this clone: The observed sequence ends 3 residues before the CDR3 terminus, with the missing tail filled in from the germline J gene. The chain has TRBV10-3 and TRBJ2-3, with D perhaps matching TRBD2 (6 bases). The CDR3 has 15 residues. V lost 4 bases and J 1 base, leaving 12 bases between the germline ends. CDR1 and CDR2 (germline): ENHRY, SYGVKD. The CDR3 DNA, read in part, is TGTGCCATCAGTGTCGGGACGGGGGGCACAGATACG. Protein product: CAISVGTGGTDT. The CDR3 in full is CAISVGTGGTDTQYF.

As concerns this clone: Read coverage stops 3 residues before the CDR3 terminus; the germline J gene supplies the remainder. V usage is TRBV5-6 and J usage is TRBJ1-2; D may be TRBD1 (5 bases). This CDR3 comprises 15 residues. CDR1 and CDR2 (germline): SGHDT, YYEEEE. Partial CDR3 DNA: TGTGCCAGCAGGGAGGCCTTCGGGGGGAGAGAGACC. The encoded protein is CASREAFGGRET. The full CDR3 protein reads CASREAFGGRETYTF. Full variable domain (remainder filled in from reference TRBV5-6 and TRBJ1-2): DAGVTQSPTHLIKTRGQQVTLRCSPKSGHDTVSWYQQALGQGPQFIFQYYEEEERQRGNFPDRFSGHQFPNYSSELNVNALLLGDSALYLCASREAFGGRETYTFGSGTRLTVV.

Comments on this clone: The read terminates 3 residues before the CDR3 end, so the remaining end is supplied by the germline J gene. The chain employs TRBV2 and TRBJ1-2; possibly TRBD1 for D (5 bases). Germline CDR1 SNHLY, CDR2 FYNNEI. This CDR3 has 16 residues. The CDR3 protein is CASSGYGRGSSYDYTF. Partial CDR3 DNA: TGTGCCAGCAGTGGGTACGGGCGGGGGAGCTCCTACGAC.

About this clone itself: The read ends 3 residues early relative to the CDR3; the germline J gene fills the gap. This chain connects TRBV5-1 to TRBJ2-7; D may be TRBD2 (6 bases). V gave up 0 bases and J gave up 0 bases, with 16 bases separating them. The CDR3 runs 17 residues. Germline loops: CDR1 SGHRS, CDR2 YFSETQ. CDR3 loop: CASSLAPGLVGSYEQYF. CDR3 DNA, as far as it was read: TGCGCCAGCAGCTTGGCACCGGGACTCGTGGGCTCCTACGAG.

CDR3 DNA, as far as it was read: TGCGCCAGCAGCTTGCAGGGACTAGGGCGGGTGGAGACG. Protein: CASSLQGLGRVET. The CDR3 as a whole reads CASSLQGLGRVETQYF. The chain joins TRBV5-1 to TRBJ2-3; 8 positions match TRBD2. The CDR3 goes on 3 residues after the read ends, and that part is filled in from the germline J gene. The V gene's germline CDR1 is SGHRS and CDR2 YFSETQ. This CDR3 is 16 amino acids long.

A remark on this clone: Coverage ceases 3 residues before the CDR3 finishes, and the germline J gene fills in the end. The V call is TRBV20-1, the J call TRBJ2-5; 7 positions agree with TRBD2. Trimming cost V 5 bases and J 1 base; bases outside gene matches: 7. Germline V gene sequence: CDR1 DFQATT, CDR2 SNEGSKA (reference sequence). The CDR3 has 14 amino acids. CDR3 residues: CSASSSSGQETQYF. Incomplete CDR3 DNA: TGCAGTGCTTCCTCCTCTAGCGGCCAAGAGACC.